Below, 15 T cell receptor beta chains from the same sample are listed, as sequenced in a study of early T cells in non-severe SARS-CoV-2 infection. TCRdb re-analysed the 5' RACE reads in MiXCR, keeping a single row per CDR3 protein. The sample includes more than 55,000 distinct CDR3 sequences, 4.6% of them seen just once. The specimen comprised whole blood, sampled at baseline. These receptors originate from an adult who was a healthcare worker with PCR-confirmed SARS-CoV-2 infection or an uninfected control (not recorded which). The donor label of this sample is uncertain.

This clonotype has at least ten counts. The V gene is TRBV29-1, the J gene TRBJ2-3, with 8 bases that match TRBD1. The CDR3 is 14 amino acids. Germline V CDR1 and CDR2: SQVTM, ANQGSEA. With V trimmed by 5 bases and J by 3 bases, 7 bases remained unmatched. The CDR3 loop reads CSVLVQGATDTQYF. The CDR3 DNA reads as TGCAGCGTTCTAGTGCAGGGGGCGACAGATACGCAGTATTTT.

Many counts were recorded for this clonotype. V gene TRBV7-2 combines with J gene TRBJ2-3; maybe TRBD2 (5 bases). Germline loops: CDR1 SGHTA, CDR2 FQGNSA. The CDR3 extends over 15 amino acids. V shed 0 bases and J shed 9 bases, with 16 bases lying between them. CDR3 sequence: CASSLAPRGRSTQYF. The CDR3, as DNA: TGTGCCAGCAGCTTAGCGCCCCGCGGGCGTTCGACGCAGTATTTT.

There are many counts of this clonotype. The gene calls are TRBV6-4 and TRBJ2-3; 10 nucleotides match TRBD2. Trimming removed 0 bases from V and 2 bases from J; junction bases left unmatched: 2. The CDR3 runs 16 residues. Germline loops: CDR1 MRHNA, CDR2 SNTAGT. The CDR3 spells CASSDSAGGPTDTQYF. The CDR3 DNA sequence: TGTGCCAGCAGTGACTCAGCGGGGGGGCCCACAGATACGCAGTATTTT.

This clonotype was counted ten times or more. The chain joins TRBV10-2 to TRBJ1-6; a weak D match, TRBD1 (6 bases). The CDR3 is made up of 14 amino acids. Trimming removed 7 bases at V and 4 bases at J, with 11 bases between. Germline-derived CDR1 and CDR2 are WSHSY and SAAADI. The CDR3: CASNRERYNSPLHF. The CDR3 DNA is TGCGCCAGCAACAGGGAGAGATATAATTCACCCCTCCACTTT.

At least ten counts were recorded for this clonotype. This sequence joins TRBV7-2 and TRBJ2-2, with D possibly being TRBD1 (5 bases). There are 15 residues in the CDR3. Trimming removed 1 base from V and 2 bases from J, with 8 bases in between. Germline-derived CDR1 and CDR2 are SGHTA and FQGNSA. CDR3 region: CASSLETVNTGELFF. The DNA of the CDR3 is TGTGCCAGCAGCTTAGAGACAGTCAACACCGGGGAGCTGTTTTTT.

The chain has TRBV6-1 and TRBJ1-4; TRBD1 agrees at 8 bases. The junction had 11 bases not matched to a gene; V was cut back by 1 base and J by 7 bases. Germline loops: CDR1 MNHNS, CDR2 SASEGT. The CDR3 covers 17 residues. CDR3 sequence (DNA): TGTGCCAGCAGTGAAGGATGGGGGCAGGGGGCGCGTGAAAAACTGTTTTTT. Amino acid sequence: CASSEGWGQGAREKLFF.

This clonotype was recorded at least ten times. CDR3 sequence: CSARVIAGGPPDTQYF. DNA of the CDR3: TGCAGTGCTAGAGTAATAGCGGGGGGGCCTCCAGATACGCAGTATTTT. This chain links TRBV20-1 with TRBJ2-3; 11 bases fit TRBD2. Germline values: CDR1 DFQATT, CDR2 SNEGSKA (reference sequence). V lost 1 base to trimming and J lost 4 bases; unmatched junction nucleotides: 7. The CDR3 totals 16 residues.

The chain couples TRBV29-1 to TRBJ2-3; D ambiguous. The V gene's germline CDR1 is SQVTM and CDR2 ANQGSEA. V lost 1 base to trimming and J lost 0 bases, with 8 bases between them. CDR3 length: 14 residues. The CDR3 nucleotides are TGCAGCGTTGAAGGTGGAACTAGCACAGATACGCAGTATTTT. Its protein is CSVEGGTSTDTQYF.

In this sample, this clonotype turned up many times. CDR3 residues: CASSSWSATEQYF. CDR3 bases: TGTGCCAGCAGTTCGTGGAGTGCCACCGAGCAGTACTTC. This chain connects TRBV7-6 to TRBJ2-7; no definite D call. V lost 6 bases to trimming and J lost 6 bases, with 15 bases between them. The V gene's germline CDR1 is SGHVS and CDR2 FNYEAQ. The CDR3 is 13 residues long.

The CDR3 bases are TGTGCCAGCAGTTTGCCCAGGGAAGGTTCACCCCTCCACTTT. Its translation is CASSLPREGSPLHF. This rearrangement joins TRBV12-3 or TRBV12-4 to TRBJ1-6, with D possibly being TRBD1 (5 bases). The V gene lost 3 bases and the J gene lost 9 bases, with 12 bases spanning the gap. The CDR3 runs 14 residues.

There are a few counts of this clonotype. The V gene is TRBV11-2, the J gene TRBJ2-7; TRBD1 matches 12 bases. CDR3 length equals 15 residues. CDR1 SGHAT and CDR2 FQNNGV come from the germline V gene. Losses at the gene ends were 5 bases for V and 4 bases for J; bases not matched to a gene: 6. This chain's CDR3 is CASSGGQGARYEQYF. Written as DNA, the CDR3 is TGTGCCAGCAGCGGGGGACAGGGGGCGCGATACGAGCAGTACTTC.

This clonotype occurred many times. The V call is TRBV18, the J call TRBJ1-2; D ambiguous. V lost 1 base to trimming and J lost 0 bases, with 6 bases between them. Germline lookup yields CDR1 KGHSH and CDR2 LQKENI. This CDR3 contains 14 residues. The CDR3 region has the DNA TGTGCCAGCTCACCACGGGAAGCTAACTATGGCTACACCTTC. It yields the protein CASSPREANYGYTF.

This clonotype was seen at least ten times. The chain carries TRBV11-2 and TRBJ2-1, with 8 bases matching TRBD1. The CDR3 runs to 19 residues. V dropped 1 base and J dropped 7; count of bases not matched to a gene: 18. In germline, CDR1 is SGHAT, CDR2 FQNNGV. The CDR3 here is CASSLVETGAASRRNEQFF. The CDR3 DNA reads as TGTGCCAGCAGCTTAGTCGAGACAGGGGCCGCGTCAAGACGGAATGAGCAGTTCTTC.

This clonotype was recorded only once. At one boundary the junction diverges from the germline segment, which might be a read error. The chain is built from TRBV6-5 and TRBJ1-1, with 7 bases identical to TRBD1. The germline gives CDR1 MNHEY, CDR2 SVGAGI. CDR3 size: 16 residues. Here the CDR3 DNA reads TGTGCCAGCAGTGCCCCCCGGGACAGTGTCAACACGGAAGCTTTCTTT. Protein: CASSAPRDSVNTEAFF.

In its sample, this clonotype was seen a few times. The chain recombines TRBV7-3 with TRBJ2-3; D is possibly TRBD1 or TRBD2 (6 bases each). V shed 0 bases and J shed 0 bases, with 7 bases lying between them. Germline values: CDR1 SGHTA, CDR2 FQGTGA. This CDR3 region has 15 residues. CDR3 amino acids: CASSLTGGSTDTQYF. The CDR3 region has the DNA TGTGCCAGCAGCTTAACGGGGGGCAGCACAGATACGCAGTATTTT.